This T cell receptor (beta chain) is from a study of blood T cell repertoires in COVID-19. Turning to the study itself: From the United States, Italy and Spain came samples of acute and convalescent COVID-19.

Germline CDR1 reads SGHTS; CDR2 reads YDEGEE. This CDR3 region has 13 residues. The ends were cut back, 1 base at V and 5 bases at J, with 9 bases in the middle. Sequencing used immunoSEQ multiplex PCR; TCRdb keeps in-frame clones, though not all of them. The repertoire holds 100,000 to 140,000 clones, with more than 80% as singletons. This sequence originates from a man aged 35-49 years with active or convalescent COVID-19. The chain combines TRBV5-8 with TRBJ2-5; no firm D call. Specimen: peripheral blood. The chain's CDR3 is CASSLSGPETQYF. CDR3 nucleotides: TGTGCCAGCAGCTTGTCTGGGCCTGAGACCCAGTACTTC. The entire variable domain, with the rest obtained from reference TRBV5-8 and TRBJ2-5, is as follows: EAGVTQSPTHLIKTRGQQATLRCSPISGHTSVYWYQQALGLGLQFLLWYDEGEERNRGNFPPRFSGRQFPNYSSELNVNALELEDSALYLCASSLSGPETQYFGPGTRLLVL.